This note documents a single T cell receptor (beta chain) sequence. What it binds is unknown. Over 95% purity was reached by all sorted populations. The record originates from a study of beta chain features in type 1 diabetes. General observations from the study: PCR, the amplification step, might favor shorter templates, equally in patients and controls. The question of HLA type influencing TCRB rearrangement was one that remained unresolved here.

Germline V gene lookup returns CDR1 LNHNV and CDR2 YYDKDF (reference sequence). V was clipped by 0 bases and J by 8 bases, with 13 bases between them. CDR3 length: 14 residues. Expressed TCRB transcripts were sequenced after all isolated RNA was converted to cDNA. Generated by immunoSEQ multiplex PCR, the TCRdb table keeps only in-frame clones and is missing some. The data show 150,000 to 180,000 clones, around 10% seen once. The sequenced sample was central memory CD4+ T cells from blood. The chain employs TRBV15 and TRBJ1-2; D gene unclear. The TCR was taken from a man aged 18 to 30 in good health. The CDR3 region has the DNA TGTGCCACCAGCAGAGAAAAGGGCTTCGAGGGCTACACCTTC. Residues: CATSREKGFEGYTF.